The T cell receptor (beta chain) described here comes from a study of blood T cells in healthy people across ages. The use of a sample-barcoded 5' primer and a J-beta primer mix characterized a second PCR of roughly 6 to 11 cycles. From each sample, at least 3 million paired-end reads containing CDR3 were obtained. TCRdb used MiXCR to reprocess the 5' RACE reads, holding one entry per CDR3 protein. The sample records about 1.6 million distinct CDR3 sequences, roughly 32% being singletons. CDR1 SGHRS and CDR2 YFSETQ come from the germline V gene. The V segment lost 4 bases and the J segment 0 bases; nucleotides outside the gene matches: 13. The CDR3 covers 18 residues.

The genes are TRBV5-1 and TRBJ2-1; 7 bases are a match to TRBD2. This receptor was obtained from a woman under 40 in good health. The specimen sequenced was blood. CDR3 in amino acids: CASSATSRRTSSYNEQFF. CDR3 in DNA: TGCGCCAGCAGCGCCACTTCCAGGCGGACTAGCTCCTACAATGAGCAGTTCTTC. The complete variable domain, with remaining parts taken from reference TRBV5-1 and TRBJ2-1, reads KAGVTQTPRYLIKTRGQQVTLSCSPISGHRSVSWYQQTPGQGLQFLFEYFSETQRNKGNFPGRFSGRQFSNSRSEMNVSTLELGDSALYLCASSATSRRTSSYNEQFFGPGTRLTVL.